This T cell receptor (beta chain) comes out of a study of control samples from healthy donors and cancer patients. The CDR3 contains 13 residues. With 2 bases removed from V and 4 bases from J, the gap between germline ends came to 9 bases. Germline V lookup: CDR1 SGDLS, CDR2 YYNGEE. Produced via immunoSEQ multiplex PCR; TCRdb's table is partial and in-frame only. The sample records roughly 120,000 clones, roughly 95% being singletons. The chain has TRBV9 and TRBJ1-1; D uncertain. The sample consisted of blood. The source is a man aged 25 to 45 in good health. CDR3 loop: CASSVGLATEAFF. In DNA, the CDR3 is TGTGCCAGCAGCGTCGGGCTGGCCACTGAAGCTTTCTTT.